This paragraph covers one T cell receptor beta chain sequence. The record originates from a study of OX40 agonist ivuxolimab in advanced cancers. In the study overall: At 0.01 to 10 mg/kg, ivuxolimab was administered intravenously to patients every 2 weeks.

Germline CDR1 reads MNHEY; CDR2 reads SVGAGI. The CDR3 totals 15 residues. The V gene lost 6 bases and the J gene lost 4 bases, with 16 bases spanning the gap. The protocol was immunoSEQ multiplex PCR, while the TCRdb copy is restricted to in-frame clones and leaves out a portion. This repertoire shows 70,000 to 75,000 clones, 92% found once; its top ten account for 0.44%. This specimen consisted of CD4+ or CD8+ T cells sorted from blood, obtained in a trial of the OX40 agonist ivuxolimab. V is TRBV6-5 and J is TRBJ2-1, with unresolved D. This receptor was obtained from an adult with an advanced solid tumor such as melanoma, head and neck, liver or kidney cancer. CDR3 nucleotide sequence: TGTGCCAGCAGGACTGGTAGGTTGAGGTACAATGAGCAGTTCTTC. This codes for CASRTGRLRYNEQFF.